These 11 T cell receptor beta chains share one sample of origin, sequenced in a study of CD8 T cells in ankylosing spondylitis. Study observations and caveats: For ankylosing spondylitis blood, a TCR beta motif of roughly 8 highly homologous variants appeared characteristic.

These receptors' targets are unknown. A single record per CDR3 protein comes from TCRdb applying MiXCR to the 5' RACE reads. Of 500,000 to 650,000 distinct CDR3 sequences detected, over 4% appear once; the ten largest clones hold 3.5%. Sequences were obtained from blood, either unsorted or a sorted T cell fraction (not recorded which). The receptors stem from a male donor with ankylosing spondylitis.

Concerning this clonotype: This may arise from a read error, as a much more abundant clone is one base away. This rearrangement joins TRBV29-1 to TRBJ1-5; D is ambiguous. The CDR3 totals 12 residues. Germline V lookup: CDR1 SQVTM, CDR2 ANQGSEA. The CDR3 spells CSVGGFNQPKHF. The CDR3 DNA reads as TGCAGCGTTGGGGGATTTAATCAGCCCAAGCATTTT.

This clonotype appeared many times. The chain employs TRBV20-1 and TRBJ2-3, with D possibly being TRBD1 or TRBD2 (5 bases each). The germline V gene has CDR1 DFQATT and CDR2 SNEGSKA (reference sequence). Trimming pared 7 bases from V and 6 bases from J, leaving 17 bases between. The CDR3 length is 13 residues. Written as DNA, the CDR3 is TGCAGTGTCTGGGGGAGAACGGAGGATACGCAGTATTTT. This sequence encodes CSVWGRTEDTQYF.

This clonotype was observed many times. The chain uses TRBV27 and TRBJ1-4; the D gene is possibly TRBD1 (5 bases). Germline lookup yields CDR1 MNHEY and CDR2 SMNVEV (reference sequence). This CDR3 spans 15 amino acids. Trimming cost V 5 bases and J 5 bases, with 15 bases left between them. CDR3 DNA sequence: TGTGCCAGCAGTCCCCTACGAGGGACGAATGAAAAACTGTTTTTT. This translates into CASSPLRGTNEKLFF.

This clonotype was recorded many times. The chain recombines TRBV10-3 with TRBJ2-3; 8 positions agree with TRBD2. The junction had 4 bases not matched to a gene; V was cut back by 7 bases and J by 1 base. Germline CDR1 reads ENHRY; CDR2 reads SYGVKD. The CDR3 has 14 amino acids. CDR3 DNA sequence: TGTGCCATCACAGCGGGGGTAGGCACAGATACGCAGTATTTT. Amino acid sequence: CAITAGVGTDTQYF.

This clonotype was observed many times. Here the CDR3 DNA reads TGTGCCACCAGTGATTTCTCCGGACAGCCCCAGCATTTT. Amino acids: CATSDFSGQPQHF. The rearrangement uses TRBV24-1 and TRBJ1-5; D call uncertain. V was clipped by 1 base and J by 7 bases, with 7 bases between them. CDR3 size: 13 residues. Germline lookup yields CDR1 KGHDR and CDR2 SFDVKD.

This clonotype was detected many times. V gene TRBV25-1 combines with J gene TRBJ2-5, with 9 bases fitting TRBD1. The CDR3 has 14 amino acids. Germline CDR1 MGHDK, CDR2 SYGVNS. The J segment lost 4 bases and the V segment lost 6 bases, leaving 6 bases of the junction unmatched. CDR3 sequence reads: CASSHRGLGETQYF. CDR3 DNA: TGTGCCAGCAGCCACAGGGGGCTAGGAGAGACCCAGTACTTC.

The table lists this clonotype with many counts. The V and J genes are TRBV5-1 and TRBJ1-5, with D hard to call. The CDR3 is made up of 15 amino acids. Trimming stripped 0 bases from V and 0 bases from J, with 7 bases between. Looked up from germline, CDR1 is SGHRS and CDR2 is YFSETQ. For the CDR3, the DNA is TGCGCCAGCAGCTTGGACGCAGATAGCAATCAGCCCCAGCATTTT. This translates into CASSLDADSNQPQHF. Complete variable domain (other parts from reference TRBV5-1 and TRBJ1-5): KAGVTQTPRYLIKTRGQQVTLSCSPISGHRSVSWYQQTPGQGLQFLFEYFSETQRNKGNFPGRFSGRQFSNSRSEMNVSTLELGDSALYLCASSLDADSNQPQHFGDGTRLSIL.

This clonotype was seen more than once but under ten times. A read error may explain this, as a much larger clone is one base away. This chain connects TRBV4-3 to TRBJ2-2, with D unclear. This CDR3 contains 14 residues. V was trimmed by 1 base and J by 3 bases, leaving 6 bases between them. Germline V gives CDR1 LGHNA, CDR2 YSLEER. This chain's CDR3 is CASSQAPYTGELFF. The CDR3 DNA sequence: TGCGCCAGCAGCCAAGCTCCGTACACCGGGGAGCTGTTTTTT.

This clonotype has ten or more counts. CDR3: CASSLASRGGYTF. The CDR3 DNA follows: TGTGCCAGCAGCTTAGCGAGCAGGGGCGGCTACACCTTC. V usage is TRBV7-2 and J usage is TRBJ1-2; tentatively, D is TRBD1 (6 bases). With 0 bases removed from V and 8 bases from J, the gap between germline ends came to 10 bases. CDR1 SGHTA and CDR2 FQGNSA come from the germline V gene. This CDR3 spans 13 amino acids.

This clonotype was recorded only once. A read error may be the cause here, since a much bigger clone is one base away. The V gene is TRBV4-3, the J gene TRBJ1-1; D not resolved. Germline lookup yields CDR1 LGHNA and CDR2 YSLEER. V dropped 5 bases and J dropped 5 bases, with 15 bases sitting between them. This CDR3 is built from 14 residues. CDR3 nucleotide sequence: TGCGCCAGCAGCGCACGGTCTCCAAATACTGAAGCTTTCTTT. Amino acid sequence: CASSARSPNTEAFF.

This clonotype was counted between two and nine times. V usage is TRBV6-2 or TRBV6-3 and J usage is TRBJ1-4, with 9 nucleotides matching TRBD1. J was trimmed by 7 bases and V by 11 bases; bases with no gene match: 5. This CDR3 has 12 residues. Per the germline V gene, CDR1 is MNHEY and CDR2 is SVGEGT. The CDR3 reads CASRDRAEKLFF. CDR3 coding DNA: TGTGCCTCCCGGGACAGGGCTGAAAAACTGTTTTTT.